One and the same sample provided the 14 T cell receptor beta chains below, sequenced in a study of CD8 T cells in ankylosing spondylitis. TCRdb reprocessed the 5' RACE reads via MiXCR and lists one record per CDR3 protein. The data hold 200,000 to 300,000 distinct CDR3 sequences, with approximately 9% observed a single time. The sample taken for sequencing was blood, either unsorted or a sorted T cell fraction (not recorded which). These receptors were obtained from a male donor with ankylosing spondylitis or in good health (not recorded which).

The sample holds a few counts of this clonotype. The CDR3 nucleotides read TGTGCCAGCAGCCAAGAGGAGCGGAGGAACAATGAGCAGTTCTTC. It yields the protein CASSQEERRNNEQFF. The chain employs TRBV4-2 and TRBJ2-1; maybe TRBD2 (5 bases). CDR3 length: 15 residues. Trimming removed 0 bases at V and 5 bases at J, with 11 bases between. The germline gives CDR1 LGHNA, CDR2 YNFKEQ.

This clonotype was picked up many times. The V and J genes are TRBV20-1 and TRBJ2-1; TRBD2 is a possible D gene (6 bases). There are 15 residues in the CDR3. The germline gives CDR1 DFQATT, CDR2 SNEGSKA (reference sequence). Trimming shortened V by 6 bases and J by 2 bases, and 17 bases separated the two germline ends. DNA for the CDR3: TGCAGTGCGGGAGGCCGGGCGGGGCCCTACAATGAGCAGTTCTTC. Translation gives CSAGGRAGPYNEQFF.

This clonotype was counted at least ten times. This sequence joins TRBV5-1 and TRBJ1-2; possibly TRBD1 for D (5 bases). This CDR3 region has 14 residues. V was cut by 5 bases and J by 4 bases, with 15 bases left in between. CDR1 and CDR2 from the germline V gene are SGHRS and YFSETQ. CDR3 coding DNA: TGCGCCAGCAGTTGGGGGGATTTGACCTATGGCTACACCTTC. It translates to CASSWGDLTYGYTF.

This clonotype has a count of ten or more. The chain recombines TRBV29-1 with TRBJ2-1; 9 bases are a match to TRBD2. The V gene end was trimmed by 3 bases and the J gene end by 4 bases; junction bases not matched to a gene: 10. This CDR3 region has 16 residues. The germline V gene has CDR1 SQVTM and CDR2 ANQGSEA. DNA for the CDR3: TGCAGCGTTGATCCCCCCGCGGGAGGGTTATACAATGAGCAGTTCTTC. Encoded protein: CSVDPPAGGLYNEQFF.

The chain recombines TRBV4-3 with TRBJ2-7; D gene ambiguous. The CDR3 is 15 residues long. The V gene's germline CDR1 is LGHNA and CDR2 YSLEER. Trimming pared 4 bases from V and 3 bases from J, leaving 16 bases between. The CDR3 coding sequence is TGCGCCAGCAGCCCCCGGGCCCCTCCCCACTACGAGCAGTACTTC. It translates to CASSPRAPPHYEQYF.

The chain uses TRBV20-1 and TRBJ2-1; no clear D. This CDR3 has 13 residues. From germline, CDR1 is DFQATT and CDR2 SNEGSKA (reference sequence). V lost 0 bases, J lost 5 bases, and 8 bases lay in between. CDR3 DNA: TGCAGTGCTAGAGATTGGACGGACAATGAGCAGTTCTTC. Amino acid sequence: CSARDWTDNEQFF.

Ten or more counts support this clonotype. This sequence joins TRBV7-9 and TRBJ2-3, with TRBD1 matching 7 bases. The germline CDR1 and CDR2 sequences are SEHNR and FQNEAQ (reference sequence). There are 14 residues in the CDR3. The junction had 4 bases not matched to a gene; V was cut back by 5 bases and J by 2 bases. CDR3 protein: CASSRTGNTDTQYF. Written as DNA, the CDR3 is TGTGCCAGCAGCCGGACAGGAAACACAGATACGCAGTATTTT.

This clonotype was observed many times. The chain couples TRBV12-3 or TRBV12-4 to TRBJ2-7; 8 nucleotides line up with TRBD2. CDR3 size: 13 residues. The V and J ends lost 3 bases and 5 bases, in that order; junction bases with no gene match: 3. CDR3 DNA sequence: TGTGCCAGCAGTTTTGGGACTAGTAACGAGCAGTACTTC. As protein: CASSFGTSNEQYF.

V gene TRBV2 combines with J gene TRBJ2-7; 14 bases are shared with TRBD2. V dropped 2 bases and J dropped 0; count of bases not matched to a gene: 12. CDR1 and CDR2 from the germline V gene are SNHLY and FYNNEI. The CDR3 loop spans 20 amino acids. CDR3 residues: CASSEQDPGLAGVNSYEQYF. The CDR3 bases are TGTGCCAGCAGTGAACAGGACCCGGGACTAGCGGGGGTTAACTCCTACGAGCAGTACTTC.

In its sample, this clonotype was seen many times. The chain employs TRBV27 and TRBJ2-1; TRBD1 matches 7 bases. The CDR3 sequence is 13 residues long. Trimming cost V 5 bases and J 8 bases; bases outside gene matches: 6. Germline loops: CDR1 MNHEY, CDR2 SMNVEV (reference sequence). CDR3 DNA: TGTGCCAGCAGTGATAGGGGGACAGATGAGCAGTTCTTC. This gives the protein CASSDRGTDEQFF.

In its sample, this clonotype was seen many times. The chain carries TRBV27 and TRBJ1-2, with D unclear. CDR3 length: 13 residues. Trimming cost V 3 bases and J 1 base, with 6 bases left between them. Germline V gene sequence: CDR1 MNHEY, CDR2 SMNVEV (reference sequence). As DNA, the CDR3 is TGTGCCAGCAGTTTTACAGTTAACTATGGCTACACCTTC. It specifies CASSFTVNYGYTF.

Many counts were recorded for this clonotype. This chain uses TRBV5-1 with TRBJ2-2; TRBD1 matches 8 bases. Germline CDR1 reads SGHRS; CDR2 reads YFSETQ. CDR3 length: 17 residues. J lost 3 bases, V lost 1 base, and 8 bases had no gene match. This CDR3 reads CASSLSPTGADTGELFF. DNA of the CDR3: TGCGCCAGCAGCTTGTCTCCGACAGGGGCGGACACCGGGGAGCTGTTTTTT.

V usage is TRBV19 and J usage is TRBJ2-3; 11 bases align to TRBD1. The CDR3 spans 15 residues. Germline V CDR1 and CDR2: LNHDA, SQIVND (reference sequence). V trimming: 5 bases; J trimming: 5 bases; junction bases outside the gene matches: 6. CDR3 coding DNA: TGTGCCAGTAGTTACGGACAGGGGGCATTAGATACGCAGTATTTT. Amino acids: CASSYGQGALDTQYF.

This clonotype is judged medium-sized (0.01 to 0.1%). This chain links TRBV7-9 with TRBJ2-1; 7 bases fit TRBD2. In germline, CDR1 is SEHNR, CDR2 FQNEAQ (reference sequence). V was pared by 3 bases and J by 9 bases, with 14 bases of the junction left unmatched. The CDR3 has 16 amino acids. CDR3 sequence reads: CASSFTGQLAIGEQFF. The DNA for the CDR3 is TGTGCCAGCAGCTTCACAGGCCAACTAGCGATCGGTGAGCAGTTCTTC.